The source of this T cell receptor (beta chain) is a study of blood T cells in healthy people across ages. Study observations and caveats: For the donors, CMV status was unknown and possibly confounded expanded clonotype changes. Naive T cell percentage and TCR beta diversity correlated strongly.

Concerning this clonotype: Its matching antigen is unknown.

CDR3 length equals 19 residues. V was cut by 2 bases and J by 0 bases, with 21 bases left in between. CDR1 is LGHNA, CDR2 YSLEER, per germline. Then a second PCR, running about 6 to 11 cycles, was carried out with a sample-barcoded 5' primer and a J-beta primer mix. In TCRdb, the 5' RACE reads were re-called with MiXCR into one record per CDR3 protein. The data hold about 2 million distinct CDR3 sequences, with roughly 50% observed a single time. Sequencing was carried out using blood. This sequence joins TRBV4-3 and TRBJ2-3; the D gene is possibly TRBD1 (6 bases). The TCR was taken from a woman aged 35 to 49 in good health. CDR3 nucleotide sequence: TGCGCCAGCAGCCAAAGCCCCTACCAGGGACACCGAAGCACAGATACGCAGTATTTT. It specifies CASSQSPYQGHRSTDTQYF.